This T cell receptor beta chain was recorded in a study of CD8+CD57+ T cells in acquired aplastic anemia (dated by TCRdb to about 2018). With respect to the entire study: Extracted DNA from sorted CD4+ and CD8+ cells averaged 3.2 ug, ranging from about 0.18 to 27.4 ug. For healthy donor samples, the average read count was approximately 10 million for CD4+ cells and 11.0 million for CD8+ cells.

Genomic DNA served as template for TCR beta VDJ combination and CDR3 sequence profiling. An Illumina HiSeq 2000 was used for TCR repertoire sequencing. The authors' analysis ran thus. TRBV/TRBJ rearrangement plots, CDR3 size and DJ length profiles, and Simpson's diversity index were used to evaluate the repertoires. Whichever DNA sequence was most abundant in the deep sequencing data was defined as the immunodominant clone. CDR3 amino acid sequences were checked for sharing between subjects and were compared against published repertoires and the VDJdb database. TCRdb took the public reads, trimmed them with fastp at Q25, ran MiXCR for clone calling and kept in-frame beta chains. A single entry per CDR3 protein holds the most common genes and DNA from its merged rows. TCRdb assigned the V and J calls; the authors' analysis was not used. The table for this sample lists 200,000 to 250,000 distinct CDR3 sequences; around 32% of them were counted only once. Jointly, the top ten make up 1.1% of the sample.

Details on this clonotype: The antigen it binds to is not known. No much larger clone exists at a distance of one base, and base qualities are not known.

The paper's findings and limits, for the study overall: Between patients and healthy controls, no significant difference in CD8+ Simpson's diversity was found (P=0.060). Around 31 CD8+ CDR3 sequences were shared between patients and controls but appeared highly expressed in patients and within their immunodominant clones.

In this study, sorted CD4+ and CD8+ T cells from the blood of healthy subjects and of severe aplastic anemia patients had their TCR repertoires deep-sequenced. Ficoll-Paque density gradient centrifugation was used to isolate peripheral blood mononuclear cells. CD4+ and CD8+ T cells were sorted by FACS or magnetic beads before DNA extraction. Reading from cysteine to phenylalanine, the CDR3 counts 12 amino acids. The retained sequence is limited to the CDR3, 36 bases, with the frame set at the first base. At the junction V is shortened by 8 bases and J by 2 bases, with 10 bases in between. Via the germline V gene, CDR1 is SNHLY and CDR2 FYNNEI.

Recombination joined TRBV2 with TRBJ2-7; there is no confident call for the D gene. The TCR comes from a human donor in good health, serving as a control. The sample was sorted CD4+, CD8+, or CD8+CD57+ T cells (not recorded which) from PBMCs. The DNA is TGTGCCAGCCGGACCTCGACCTACGAGCAGTACTTC. Translated, this gives CASRTSTYEQYF.